This T cell receptor (beta chain) was identified during a study of blood T cell repertoires in COVID-19. The CDR3 is 14 residues long. Trimming took 5 bases from V and 7 from J, leaving 17 bases between them. The germline V gene has CDR1 SGHTA and CDR2 FQGNSA. Sequenced by immunoSEQ multiplex PCR; TCRdb stores in-frame clones only, minus some. This table holds 150,000 to 200,000 clones, approximately 79% found once. The chain links TRBV7-2 to TRBJ1-2; the D gene is possibly TRBD1 (6 bases). The receptor comes from a woman of 80 years or more with acute or convalescent COVID-19. Sequenced material: peripheral blood. The CDR3 DNA sequence: TGTGCCAGCAGCCCAGATACAGGGTTGACTGGCTACACCTTC. Translating gives CASSPDTGLTGYTF.